Each of the 9 T cell receptor beta chains below was sequenced from the same sample in a study of blood T cells in healthy people across ages. A second about 6 to 11 cycle PCR used barcoded and J-beta primers. TCRdb re-analysed the 5' RACE reads in MiXCR, keeping a single row per CDR3 protein. The data show roughly 1,800,000 distinct CDR3 sequences, 49% seen once. The sequenced sample consisted of blood. All receptors derive from a woman aged 40-49 years in good health.

The V gene is TRBV5-6, the J gene TRBJ2-5; 9 nucleotides line up with TRBD1. The DNA end is a closer match to TRBJ2-7, so the J assignment may be wrong. The CDR3 spans 14 residues. Germline loops: CDR1 SGHDT, CDR2 YYEEEE. This chain's CDR3 is CASNRGTGSHEQYF. As DNA, the CDR3 is TGTGCCAGCAACCGGGGGACAGGGTCCCACGAGCAGTACTTC.

The chain couples TRBV28 to TRBJ2-7, with D hard to call. Germline CDR1 and CDR2: MDHEN and SYDVKM. The CDR3 totals 15 residues. The V gene lost 5 bases and the J gene lost 2 bases, with 16 bases spanning the gap. This CDR3 reads CASSAPRSLAYEQYF. The CDR3 DNA follows: TGTGCCAGCAGTGCCCCCCGGAGCCTTGCCTACGAGCAGTACTTC.

The chain uses TRBV7-2 and TRBJ1-4; TRBD1 matches at 7 bases. The J segment lost 10 bases and the V segment lost 5 bases, leaving 10 bases of the junction unmatched. This CDR3 has 14 residues. Per germline, CDR1 SGHTA and CDR2 FQGNSA. The CDR3 coding sequence is TGTGCCAGCAGCCCAGGGGGGACAGCCAGAAAACTGTTTTTT. As protein: CASSPGGTARKLFF. Looking up the rest from reference TRBV7-2 and TRBJ1-4 gives the full variable domain: GAGVSQSPSNKVTEKGKDVELRCDPISGHTALYWYRQSLGQGLEFLIYFQGNSAPDKSGLPSDRFSAERTGGSVSTLTIQRTQQEDSAVYLCASSPGGTARKLFFGSGTQLSVL.

The rearrangement links TRBV7-8 to TRBJ1-1; perhaps TRBD1 as D (5 bases). V was cut by 5 bases and J by 3 bases, with 10 bases left in between. Looked up from germline, CDR1 is SGHVS and CDR2 is FQNEAQ. This CDR3 is built from 13 residues. CDR3 amino acids: CASSVGPYTEAFF. The CDR3 nucleotides read TGTGCCAGCAGCGTGGGACCATACACTGAAGCTTTCTTT.

The CDR3 protein is CASSPSMSGATEAFF. Written as DNA, the CDR3 is TGTGCCAGCTCACCAAGCATGTCCGGAGCCACTGAAGCTTTCTTT. The chain carries TRBV18 and TRBJ1-1; D gene unclear. The CDR3 is 15 residues long. Per germline, CDR1 KGHSH and CDR2 LQKENI. Trimming left V 2 bases short and J 4 bases short, with 14 bases between. The full variable domain, with the rest looked up from reference TRBV18 and TRBJ1-1, is NAGVMQNPRHLVRRRGQEARLRCSPMKGHSHVYWYRQLPEEGLKFMVYLQKENIIDESGMPKERFSAEFPKEGPSILRIQQVVRGDSAAYFCASSPSMSGATEAFFGQGTRLTVV.

In this sample, this clonotype turned up a few times. V gene TRBV7-2 combines with J gene TRBJ2-3; D is possibly TRBD2 (7 bases). V was pared by 1 base and J by 1 base, with 12 bases between. Per germline, CDR1 SGHTA and CDR2 FQGNSA. There are 16 residues in the CDR3. CDR3 DNA sequence: TGTGCCAGCAGCTTAGAGGGGGGGCTCGGCACAGATACGCAGTATTTT. This codes for CASSLEGGLGTDTQYF.

This clonotype was observed a few times. The chain joins TRBV10-3 to TRBJ2-3; the match to TRBD2 covers 8 bases. Trimming cost V 3 bases and J 3 bases; bases outside gene matches: 8. The CDR3 length is 16 residues. The germline V gene has CDR1 ENHRY and CDR2 SYGVKD. The CDR3 DNA sequence: TGTGCCATCAGTGATAAGTCCGGACTAGCAACAGATACGCAGTATTTT. Its translation is CAISDKSGLATDTQYF.

The V call is TRBV27, the J call TRBJ2-5, with 8 bases lining up with TRBD1. Germline lookup yields CDR1 MNHEY and CDR2 SMNVEV (reference sequence). The CDR3 loop spans 17 amino acids. V lost 5 bases and J lost 0; bases outside the gene matches: 11. CDR3 in amino acids: CASSPGQGLKYQETQYF. The CDR3 nucleotides are TGTGCCAGCAGTCCCGGACAGGGATTAAAGTACCAAGAGACCCAGTACTTC.

The genes are TRBV21-1 and TRBJ2-2; the table names TRBD1, a call not compared with the DNA. TRBV21-1 is shown as a pseudogene. The CDR3 covers 17 residues. The CDR3 loop is CASSKKFERGVTGELFF. DNA for the CDR3: TGTGCCAGCAGCAAAAAATTCGAGAGGGGAGTGACCGGGGAGCTGTTTTTT.